This T cell receptor (beta chain) was profiled in a study of T cells in Graves' hyperthyroidism and ophthalmopathy. TCR beta CDR3 regions were amplified from RNA. In the first-round RT-PCR of the TCR CDR3, the HTBI primer set was used. Via MiXCR, TCRdb re-called the multiplex PCR reads, giving one row per CDR3 protein. The table lists about 340,000 distinct CDR3 sequences, 21% of them singletons. The sample holds many counts of this clonotype. The V and J ends lost 5 bases and 5 bases, in that order; junction bases with no gene match: 8. The CDR3 is made up of 14 amino acids. The origin of this receptor is a woman aged 45-65 years with Graves' hyperthyroidism. The chain joins TRBV12-3 or TRBV12-4 to TRBJ2-5; TRBD2 agrees at 7 bases. The sample comprised blood. CDR3 sequence: CASSPSSGRETQYF. As DNA, the CDR3 is TGTGCCAGCAGTCCTTCTAGCGGACGGGAGACCCAGTACTTC.